The rows below give T cell receptor beta chains drawn from one sample of a study of blood T cell repertoires in COVID-19. Sequencing used immunoSEQ multiplex PCR; TCRdb keeps in-frame clones, though not all of them. The sample contains about 190,000 clones, 65% to 80% of which appear only once. The sample consisted of peripheral blood. These receptors were obtained from a man aged 45-60 years who had recovered from COVID-19. Both conserved end residues are part of each CDR3. Each record gives: V gene, J gene, D gene, clone size, CDR3 DNA, CDR3 protein. A D gene is named only where the DNA matches it firmly. Where a row states a size, it is once, few, many or the class of an expanded clone; other rows omit it.

TRBV30,TRBJ2-1,NA,NA,TGTGCCTGCTGGGGGGACAATGAGCAGTTCTTC,CACWGDNEQFF
TRBV14,TRBJ1-1,NA,NA,TGTGCCAGCAGCGAAGGGTGGGGGGGCACTGAAGCTTTCTTT,CASSEGWGGTEAFF
TRBV6-4,TRBJ2-3,NA,NA,TGTGCCAGCAGTGATCACAGGGCGGGAGATACGCAGTATTTT,CASSDHRAGDTQYF
TRBV9,TRBJ2-3,TRBD2,NA,TGTGCCAGCAGCTCCCGACTAGCGGGGGGCACAGATACGCAGTATTTT,CASSSRLAGGTDTQYF
TRBV4-2,TRBJ2-6,TRBD2,NA,TGTGCCAGCAGCCAAGATACGAGGGTAGCGGGATACTCTGGGGCCAACGTCCTGACTTTC,CASSQDTRVAGYSGANVLTF
TRBV11-2,TRBJ1-6,NA,NA,TGTGCCAGCAGCTTAGCAGGCCAGCTCGTCCACTTT,CASSLAGQLVHF
TRBV6-5,TRBJ2-5,NA,NA,TGTGCCAGCAGTAGATGGTCCCGGGAGACCCAGTACTTC,CASSRWSRETQYF
TRBV5-1,TRBJ1-4,TRBD1,NA,TGCGCCAGCGGCCCCTCGGACAGGGTCGGTGAAAAACTGTTTTTT,CASGPSDRVGEKLFF
TRBV5-1,TRBJ2-1,TRBD2,NA,TGCGCCAGCAGCCCGGGGACTAGCGGGATGTTCAATGAGCAGTTCTTC,CASSPGTSGMFNEQFF
TRBV3-1/TRBV3-2,TRBJ2-7,TRBD2,NA,TGTGCCAGCAGCCAAGGGGGCCTGTGGCGGGAGGGAGTGAAGCAGTACTTC,CASSQGGLWREGVKQYF
TRBV7-8,TRBJ1-4,NA,NA,TGTGCCAGCAGCTTATTGGTAGGGGTAGGAACTAATGAAAAACTGTTTTTT,CASSLLVGVGTNEKLFF
TRBV4-2,TRBJ2-1,TRBD1,NA,TGTGCCAGCAGCCAAGGGGACAGGTTTTCAGACAATGAGCAGTTCTTC,CASSQGDRFSDNEQFF
TRBV7-9,TRBJ2-7,NA,few,TGTGCCAGCAGCCCGCGTGTTGGCGGGGGCCCTCGGTACGAGCAGTACTTC,CASSPRVGGGPRYEQYF
TRBV28,TRBJ2-7,TRBD2,NA,TGTGCCAGCAGTCCGTTTAGACTAGCGGGAGGGCAAAACGAGCAGTACTTC,CASSPFRLAGGQNEQYF
TRBV9,TRBJ2-3,TRBD2,NA,TGTGCCAGCAGCGCGGGGACTAGCGGGAGTTTAGATACGCAGTATTTT,CASSAGTSGSLDTQYF
TRBV7-8,TRBJ2-2,NA,NA,TGTGCCAGCAACCTTGGCGGAGCCACCGGGGAGCTGTTTTTT,CASNLGGATGELFF
TRBV10-2,TRBJ1-5,NA,NA,TGCGCCACCTTACAGGGCCTAGATCAGCCCCAGCATTTT,CATLQGLDQPQHF
TRBV7-8,TRBJ2-1,TRBD2,NA,TGTGCCAGCAGCTTACGAGCTAGCGGGTATAACAATGAGCAGTTCTTC,CASSLRASGYNNEQFF
TRBV7-9,TRBJ2-7,NA,NA,TGTGCCAGCAGCCCAGCAGGCGAGCAGTACTTC,CASSPAGEQYF
TRBV5-6,TRBJ2-7,NA,few,TGTGCCAGCAGCTTGGCGGACACGGAATCCTTC,CASSLADTESF
TRBV6-5,TRBJ2-2,TRBD1,NA,TGTGCCACCGCCCCACAGGGGTACACCGGGGAGCTGTTTTTT,CATAPQGYTGELFF
TRBV3-1/TRBV3-2,TRBJ1-5,TRBD1,NA,TGTGCCAGCAGCGCCCGGGACAGCTTTCAGCCCCAGCATTTT,CASSARDSFQPQHF
TRBV5-1,TRBJ1-3,NA,NA,TGCGCCAGCAGCTTGGGTCAGGGCTACGCAAACACCATATATTTT,CASSLGQGYANTIYF
TRBV25-1,TRBJ2-5,TRBD2,NA,TGTGCCAGCAGTGAATATCGGGGGGGCGCGGAGACCCAGTACTTC,CASSEYRGGAETQYF
TRBV11-2,TRBJ2-7,TRBD2,NA,TGTGCCAGCAGCTCTGGGACTAGCACCTACGAGCAGTACTTC,CASSSGTSTYEQYF
TRBV6-2/TRBV6-3,TRBJ1-3,NA,NA,TGTGCCAGCAGTTTTGCTACCTCTGGAAACACCATATATTTT,CASSFATSGNTIYF
TRBV5-1,TRBJ1-4,NA,NA,TGCGCCAGCAGATTCACAGGGTCAACTAATGAAAAACTGTTTTTT,CASRFTGSTNEKLFF
TRBV28,TRBJ2-7,TRBD2,NA,TGTGCCAGCAGCGTGGGCGGGAGCTACGAGCAGTACTTC,CASSVGGSYEQYF
TRBV6-5,TRBJ2-7,TRBD2,NA,TGTGCCAGCACCGGACTAGCGGGAGACGAGCAGTACTTC,CASTGLAGDEQYF
TRBV24-1,TRBJ2-3,TRBD1,NA,TGTGCCACCAGTTCGACAGGGGATACGCAGTATTTT,CATSSTGDTQYF
TRBV15,TRBJ2-7,TRBD1,NA,TGTGCCACCAGCATAAACCGAGGACAGGGGGGTGAGCAGTACTTC,CATSINRGQGGEQYF
TRBV7-2,TRBJ1-2,TRBD1,NA,TGTGCCAGCAGCTTAGACAGGGGAGACTATGGCTACACCTTC,CASSLDRGDYGYTF
TRBV30,TRBJ1-1,NA,NA,TGTGCCTGGAGTGTTGTAGGGTCCGACAGCCACTTCCCTGAAGCTTTCTTT,CAWSVVGSDSHFPEAFF
TRBV18,TRBJ2-5,TRBD2,NA,TGTGCCAGCTCGGAGCGGGATAGAGAGACCCAGTACTTC,CASSERDRETQYF
TRBV10-3,TRBJ2-6,TRBD1,NA,TGTGCCATCAGTGCCTCGGGACAGGCCTCTGGGGCCAACGTCCTGACTTTC,CAISASGQASGANVLTF
TRBV6-2/TRBV6-3,TRBJ2-3,TRBD2,NA,TGTGCCAGCAGTTACCCTATTGCGGGAGGTCGAGATACGCAGTATTTT,CASSYPIAGGRDTQYF
TRBV7-2,TRBJ2-2,NA,NA,TGTGCCAGCAGCTTAGGTCGGGGGAACACCGGGGAGCTGTTTTTT,CASSLGRGNTGELFF